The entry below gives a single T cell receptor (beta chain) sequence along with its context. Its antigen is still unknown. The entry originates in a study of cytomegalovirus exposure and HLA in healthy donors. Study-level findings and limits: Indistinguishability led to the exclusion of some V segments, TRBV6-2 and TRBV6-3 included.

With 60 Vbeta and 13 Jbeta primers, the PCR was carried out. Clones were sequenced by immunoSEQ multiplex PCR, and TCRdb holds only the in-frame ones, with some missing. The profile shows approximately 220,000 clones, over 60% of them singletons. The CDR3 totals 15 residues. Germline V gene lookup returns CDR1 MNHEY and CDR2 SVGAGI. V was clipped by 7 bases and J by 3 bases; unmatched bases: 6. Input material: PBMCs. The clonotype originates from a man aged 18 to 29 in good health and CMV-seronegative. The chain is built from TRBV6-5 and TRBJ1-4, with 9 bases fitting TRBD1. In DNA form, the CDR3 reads TGTGCCAGCACCCCGGGACAGGGCCCTAATGAAAAACTGTTTTTT. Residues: CASTPGQGPNEKLFF.